This T cell receptor beta chain was captured in a study of shared T cell receptors in the human thymus. The repertoire was sequenced with immunoSEQ multiplex PCR; TCRdb's copy has only in-frame clones and lacks some. Among hundreds of thousands of clones, roughly 86% were seen once, and the ten largest hold over 0.008%. Germline assignment: CDR1 SGHAT and CDR2 FQNNGV. Trimming removed 5 bases at V and 1 base at J, with 13 bases between. This CDR3 is 15 amino acids long. The same sample was also used in a study of human thymus T cells. Per that paper: Thymus pieces cut out during corrective heart surgery were the tissue that was used. It looked as if thymic and blood repertoires used V and J genes in a biased way. Related research has reported that thymic repertoires overlap highly among unrelated individuals.

V gene TRBV11-2 combines with J gene TRBJ2-3, with a tentative D call TRBD2 (6 bases). This TCR was recovered from a boy less than two years old with a congenital heart defect. The sample consisted of thymocytes. The CDR3 sequence is CASSQRRDGTDTQYF. For the CDR3, the DNA is TGTGCCAGCAGCCAAAGGAGGGATGGCACAGATACGCAGTATTTT.